Following are 19 T cell receptor beta chains from one sample sequenced in a study of metastatic and nonmetastatic thyroid tumors. There were no patients who had received any treatment before thyroid surgery. TCRdb redid the clone calls on the PCR reads using MiXCR. The profile shows about 33,000 clones, 11% of them singletons. Input material: blood. Receptors were obtained from a female donor with papillary thyroid cancer or a benign thyroid nodule (not recorded which). Some clones in this sample may be carry-over from other donors' samples.

This clone was detected ten times or more. DNA for the CDR3: TGCGCCAGCAGCTTGGAAGCGGGAGATGTTGGTGAGCAGTTCTTC. Its protein product is CASSLEAGDVGEQFF. This rearrangement joins TRBV5-1 to TRBJ2-1; 8 bases agree with TRBD2. CDR1 SGHRS and CDR2 YFSETQ come from the germline V gene. There are 15 residues in the CDR3. V trimming: 0 bases; J trimming: 9 bases; junction bases outside the gene matches: 8.

The J gene is TRBJ2-1, the V gene TRBV28; D possibly corresponds to TRBD1 (6 bases). The V and J ends lost 6 bases and 4 bases respectively, with 16 bases between them. The germline V gene has CDR1 MDHEN and CDR2 SYDVKM. There are 15 residues in the CDR3. CDR3 nucleotides: TGTGCCAGCAGCTTTGGGGGCGGTTCTTACAATGAGCAGTTCTTC. Its translation is CASSFGGGSYNEQFF.

This clone was seen many times. A much larger clone is a single base away; this may be a read error. Here the CDR3 reads CATPGTGASGANVPTF. The CDR3 coding sequence is TGTGCCACCCCCGGGACAGGTGCCTCTGGGGCCAACGTCCCGACTTTC. The chain recombines TRBV11-2 with TRBJ2-6, with 8 bases that match TRBD1. This CDR3 has 16 residues. Germline lookup yields CDR1 SGHAT and CDR2 FQNNGV. Using reference TRBV11-2 and TRBJ2-6 for the parts outside the CDR3, the full variable domain is EAGVAQSPRYKIIEKRQSVAFWCNPISGHATLYWYQQILGQGPKLLIQFQNNGVVDDSQLPKDRFSAERLKGVDSTLKIQPAKLEDSAVYLCATPGTGASGANVPTFGAGSRLTVL.

This clone occurred many times. The chain links TRBV6-1 to TRBJ2-1; 9 nucleotides line up with TRBD1. The CDR3 covers 13 residues. The V segment lost 6 bases and the J segment 9 bases; nucleotides outside the gene matches: 6. The germline gives CDR1 MNHNS, CDR2 SASEGT. Here the CDR3 DNA reads TGTGCCAGCAGAAAAGGACAGGGGAGTGAGCAGTTCTTC. Translating it yields CASRKGQGSEQFF.

This clone came up many times. The chain carries TRBV11-3 and TRBJ2-2; possibly TRBD2 for D (5 bases). The germline gives CDR1 SGHNT, CDR2 YENEEA. Trimming left V 4 bases short and J 5 bases short, with 14 bases between. There are 15 residues in the CDR3. DNA for the CDR3: TGTGCCAGCAGCTCGGGGTCTCGCCGGACCGGGGAGCTGTTTTTT. As protein: CASSSGSRRTGELFF. The entire variable domain, with the rest obtained from reference TRBV11-3 and TRBJ2-2, is as follows: EAGVVQSPRYKIIEKKQPVAFWCNPISGHNTLYWYLQNLGQGPELLIRYENEEAVDDSQLPKDRFSAERLKGVDSTLKIQPAELGDSAVYLCASSSGSRRTGELFFGEGSRLTVL.

The sample holds a few counts of this clone. A junction end diverges from the germline sequence, so it may reflect a read error. The V call is TRBV9, the J call TRBJ2-7, with 12 nucleotides matching TRBD2. CDR3 size: 16 residues. Germline V gene data show CDR1 as SGDLS and CDR2 as YYNGEE. The CDR3, as DNA: TGTGCCAGCAGAAATCCGACTAGCGGGAGCACCTACGAGCAGTACTTT. Protein sequence: CASRNPTSGSTYEQYF.

This clone was recorded a few times. V and J are TRBV15 and TRBJ2-2; 7 nucleotides agree with TRBD1. CDR1 is LNHNV, CDR2 YYDKDF, per germline (reference sequence). V was clipped by 8 bases and J by 3 bases; unmatched bases: 3. There are 13 residues in the CDR3. The CDR3 region has the DNA TGTGCCACCCGACAGGGTTACACCGGGGAGCTGTTTTTT. Amino acids: CATRQGYTGELFF.

This clone was found many times. The gene calls are TRBV12-3 or TRBV12-4 and TRBJ2-1; maybe TRBD1 (6 bases). V lost 7 bases, J lost 4 bases, and 17 bases lay in between. This CDR3 comprises 15 residues. CDR3 in amino acids: CASTKRGGRYNEQFF. The CDR3 nucleotides read TGTGCCAGCACCAAAAGAGGGGGACGGTACAATGAGCAGTTCTTC.

This clone has ten or more counts. In this CDR3 the conserved last residue, phenylalanine or tryptophan, is missing, so a read error is likely. Because the CDR3's place on the DNA is in doubt, the DNA is left out and the CDR3 is given as listed by TCRdb. CDR3 sequence: CASSFGERDL. The V call is TRBV5-5, the J call TRBJ2-7. The CDR3 numbers 10 amino acids, ends counted. Germline CDR1 SGHKS, CDR2 YYEKEE (reference sequence).

This clone was found many times. This chain joins TRBV4-1 and TRBJ2-7; D is perhaps TRBD2 (6 bases). This CDR3 comprises 15 residues. Germline CDR1 is MGHRA and CDR2 is YSYEKL. V lost 4 bases to trimming and J lost 4 bases, with 17 bases between them. The CDR3 spells CASSPAGTGNYEQYF. CDR3 nucleotide sequence: TGCGCCAGCAGCCCGGCCGGGACTGGTAATTACGAGCAGTACTTC.

This clone appeared once. DNA for the CDR3: TGCAGTGCCCCGAGGGAGTCAGGTGGCTACACCTTC. Translation gives CSAPRESGGYTF. The genes are TRBV20-1 and TRBJ1-2; no firm D call. The CDR3 is 12 residues long. The germline V gene has CDR1 DFQATT and CDR2 SNEGSKA (reference sequence). Between the trimmed V and J ends, which lost 6 bases and 7 bases, there was a span of 15 bases.

This clone has at least ten counts. The genes are TRBV11-1 and TRBJ2-1; D remains unclear. The CDR3 has 14 amino acids. V lost 1 base and J lost 5, with 9 bases in between. CDR1 and CDR2 from the germline V gene are SGHAT and FQDESV (reference sequence). This CDR3 reads CASSLGTVDNEQFF. The DNA for the CDR3 is TGTGCCAGCAGCTTAGGGACGGTCGACAATGAGCAGTTCTTC.

This clone occurred many times. The chain has TRBV2 and TRBJ1-5; TRBD1 matches at 7 bases. This CDR3 has 17 amino acids. Germline V lookup: CDR1 SNHLY, CDR2 FYNNEI. The trim removed 4 bases at V and 0 bases at J, leaving 9 bases unmatched. The CDR3 sequence: CASSGDIGQVSNQPQHF. CDR3 DNA sequence: TGTGCCAGCAGTGGGGATATTGGACAGGTTAGCAATCAGCCCCAGCATTTT.

CDR3 region: CASSYHGAGDGEKFF. For the CDR3, the DNA is TGTGCCAGCAGTTACCATGGGGCAGGGGACGGCGAGAAGTTCTTC. The genes are TRBV6-5 and TRBJ2-1, with D possibly being TRBD1 (6 bases). V gave up 2 bases and J gave up 14 bases, with 22 bases separating them. This CDR3 region has 15 residues. Germline V gene lookup returns CDR1 MNHEY and CDR2 SVGAGI.

This chain connects TRBV7-2 to TRBJ1-2; TRBD1 agrees at 8 bases. V was pared by 4 bases and J by 8 bases, with 6 bases of the junction left unmatched. Germline CDR1 SGHTA, CDR2 FQGNSA. The CDR3 runs 13 residues. The CDR3 loop reads CASSSQGDAGYTF. The CDR3 coding sequence is TGTGCCAGCAGCTCACAGGGGGATGCGGGCTACACCTTC.

J is TRBJ2-7 and V is TRBV28, with TRBD2 identical over 7 bases. V trimming: 5 bases; J trimming: 0 bases; junction bases outside the gene matches: 10. CDR1 MDHEN and CDR2 SYDVKM come from the germline V gene. The CDR3 spans 16 residues. CDR3 bases: TGTGCCAGCAGTAGGCCCCCGGGGGGTTCCTCCTACGAGCAGTACTTC. Residues: CASSRPPGGSSYEQYF.

This clone was detected many times. CDR3 sequence (DNA): TGTGCCAGCAGTAGCGCCGGGACAGCAGTCGGCGGCTACACCTTC. Translation: CASSSAGTAVGGYTF. The V call is TRBV2, the J call TRBJ1-2; 7 bases align to TRBD1. This CDR3 has 15 amino acids. Germline loops: CDR1 SNHLY, CDR2 FYNNEI. V lost 5 bases and J lost 8; bases outside the gene matches: 14.

This clone was recorded at least ten times. The chain joins TRBV15 to TRBJ1-2; TRBD1 aligns across 10 bases. This CDR3 is 14 amino acids long. V gave up 5 bases and J gave up 5 bases; unmatched junction bases: 5. Per the germline V gene, CDR1 is LNHNV and CDR2 is YYDKDF (reference sequence). This CDR3 is CATSYGQGEYGYTF. DNA of the CDR3: TGTGCCACCAGCTATGGACAGGGGGAGTATGGCTACACCTTC.

This clone appeared many times. The rearrangement uses TRBV30 and TRBJ2-7, with TRBD1 matching over 11 bases. Germline loops: CDR1 GTSNPN, CDR2 SVGIG (reference sequence). The ends lost 0 bases at V and 3 bases at J; junction bases unmatched: 7. The CDR3 length is 16 residues. CDR3 sequence: CAWSVRLGTGGYEQYF. The CDR3 DNA reads as TGTGCCTGGAGTGTACGGTTAGGGACAGGGGGCTACGAGCAGTACTTC.